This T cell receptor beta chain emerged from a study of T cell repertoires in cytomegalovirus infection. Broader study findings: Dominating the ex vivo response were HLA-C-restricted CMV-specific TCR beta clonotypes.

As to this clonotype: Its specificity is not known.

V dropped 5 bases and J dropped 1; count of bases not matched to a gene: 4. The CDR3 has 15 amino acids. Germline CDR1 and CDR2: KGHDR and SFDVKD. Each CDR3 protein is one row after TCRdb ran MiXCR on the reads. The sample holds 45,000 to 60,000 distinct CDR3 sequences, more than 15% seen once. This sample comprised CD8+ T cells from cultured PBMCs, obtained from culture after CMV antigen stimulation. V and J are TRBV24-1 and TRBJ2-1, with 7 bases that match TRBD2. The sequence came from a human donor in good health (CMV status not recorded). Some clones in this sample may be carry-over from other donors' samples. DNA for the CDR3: TGTGCCACCAGTGGGGAGGGGTTGTCCTACAATGAGCAGTTCTTC. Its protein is CATSGEGLSYNEQFF.